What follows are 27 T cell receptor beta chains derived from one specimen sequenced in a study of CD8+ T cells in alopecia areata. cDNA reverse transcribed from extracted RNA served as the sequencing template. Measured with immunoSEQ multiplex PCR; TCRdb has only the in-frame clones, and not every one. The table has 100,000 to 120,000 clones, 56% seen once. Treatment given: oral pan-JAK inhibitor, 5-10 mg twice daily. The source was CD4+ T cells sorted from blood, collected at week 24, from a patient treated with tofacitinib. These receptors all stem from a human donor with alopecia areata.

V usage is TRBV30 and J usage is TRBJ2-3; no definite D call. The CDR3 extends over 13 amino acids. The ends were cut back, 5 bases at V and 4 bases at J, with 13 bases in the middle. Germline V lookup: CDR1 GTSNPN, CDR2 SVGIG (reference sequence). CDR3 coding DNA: TGTGCCTGGGCGGCGGATATGGCAGATACGCAGTATTTT. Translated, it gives CAWAADMADTQYF.

This chain's CDR3 is CASSSTGTGDSPLHF. CDR3 nucleotide sequence: TGTGCCAGCAGCTCCACCGGGACAGGGGACTCACCCCTCCACTTT. The V gene is TRBV7-2, the J gene TRBJ1-6; TRBD1 matches at 10 bases. The V segment lost 4 bases and the J segment 10 bases; nucleotides outside the gene matches: 7. The CDR3 contains 15 residues. Germline V gene data show CDR1 as SGHTA and CDR2 as FQGNSA.

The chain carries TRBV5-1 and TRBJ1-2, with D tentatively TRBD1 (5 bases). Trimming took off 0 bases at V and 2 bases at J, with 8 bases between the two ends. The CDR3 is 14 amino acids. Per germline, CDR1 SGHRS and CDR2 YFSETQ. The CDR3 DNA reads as TGCGCCAGCAGCTTGGGACAGCGAAACTATGGCTACACCTTC. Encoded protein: CASSLGQRNYGYTF.

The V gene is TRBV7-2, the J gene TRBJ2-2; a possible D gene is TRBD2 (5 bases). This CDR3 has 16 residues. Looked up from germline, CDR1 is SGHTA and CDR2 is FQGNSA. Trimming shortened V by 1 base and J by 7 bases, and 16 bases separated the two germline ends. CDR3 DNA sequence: TGTGCCAGCAGCTTAGATTTTACGGGATTTAACGGGGAGCTGTTTTTT. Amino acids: CASSLDFTGFNGELFF. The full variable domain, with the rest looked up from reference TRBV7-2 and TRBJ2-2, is GAGVSQSPSNKVTEKGKDVELRCDPISGHTALYWYRQSLGQGLEFLIYFQGNSAPDKSGLPSDRFSAERTGGSVSTLTIQRTQQEDSAVYLCASSLDFTGFNGELFFGEGSRLTVL.

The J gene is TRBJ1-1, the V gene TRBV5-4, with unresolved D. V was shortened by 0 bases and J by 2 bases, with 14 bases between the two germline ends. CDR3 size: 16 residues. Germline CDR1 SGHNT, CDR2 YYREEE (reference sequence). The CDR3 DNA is TGTGCCAGCAGCTTGGCGGCCACCGGACCTAACACTGAAGCTTTCTTT. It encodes CASSLAATGPNTEAFF.

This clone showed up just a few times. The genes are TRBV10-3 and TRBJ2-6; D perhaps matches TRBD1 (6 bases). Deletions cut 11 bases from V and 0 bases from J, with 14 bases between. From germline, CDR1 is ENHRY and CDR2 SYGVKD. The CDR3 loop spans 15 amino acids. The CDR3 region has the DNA TGTGCCGCGGGCCAGGGGCACTCTGGGGCCAACGTCCTGACTTTC. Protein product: CAAGQGHSGANVLTF.

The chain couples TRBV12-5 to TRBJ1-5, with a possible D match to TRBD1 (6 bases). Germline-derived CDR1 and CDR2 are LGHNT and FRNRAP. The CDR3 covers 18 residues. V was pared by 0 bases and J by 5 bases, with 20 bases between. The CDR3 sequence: CASGLVPAAGAADQPQHF. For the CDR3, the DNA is TGTGCTAGTGGTTTGGTACCCGCGGCGGGGGCCGCCGATCAGCCCCAGCATTTT.

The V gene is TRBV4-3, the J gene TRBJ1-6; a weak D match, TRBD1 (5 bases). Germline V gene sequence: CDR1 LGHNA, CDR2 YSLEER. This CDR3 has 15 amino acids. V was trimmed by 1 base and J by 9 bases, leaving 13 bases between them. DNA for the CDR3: TGCGCCAGCAGCCAAGTGCTAGAGGGGAGTTCACCCCTCCACTTT. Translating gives CASSQVLEGSSPLHF.

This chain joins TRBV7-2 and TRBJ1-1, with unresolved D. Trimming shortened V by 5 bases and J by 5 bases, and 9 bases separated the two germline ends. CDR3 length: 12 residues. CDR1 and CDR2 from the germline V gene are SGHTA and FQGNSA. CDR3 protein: CASSRGWTEAFF. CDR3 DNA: TGTGCCAGCAGCCGAGGATGGACTGAAGCTTTCTTT.

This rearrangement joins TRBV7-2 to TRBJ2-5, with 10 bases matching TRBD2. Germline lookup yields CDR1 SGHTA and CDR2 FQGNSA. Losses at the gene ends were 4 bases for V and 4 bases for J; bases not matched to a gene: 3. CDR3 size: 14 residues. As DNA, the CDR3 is TGTGCCAGCAGCTACGGGACTAGCGCAGAGACCCAGTACTTC. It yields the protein CASSYGTSAETQYF.

In DNA form, the CDR3 reads TGTGCCAGCATGAGCGGGGGGGTCGAAGGAGAGACCCAGTACTTC. This encodes CASMSGGVEGETQYF. The chain recombines TRBV2 with TRBJ2-5, with TRBD2 identical over 10 bases. Germline V gene sequence: CDR1 SNHLY, CDR2 FYNNEI. CDR3 length: 15 residues. The junction had 9 bases not matched to a gene; V was cut back by 7 bases and J by 4 bases.

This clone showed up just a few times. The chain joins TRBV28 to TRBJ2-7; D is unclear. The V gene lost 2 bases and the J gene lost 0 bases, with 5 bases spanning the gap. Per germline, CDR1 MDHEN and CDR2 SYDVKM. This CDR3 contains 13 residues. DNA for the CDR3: TGTGCCAGCAGTTTAGGCAGCTCCTACGAGCAGTACTTC. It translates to CASSLGSSYEQYF. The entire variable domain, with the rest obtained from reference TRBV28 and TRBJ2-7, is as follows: DVKVTQSSRYLVKRTGEKVFLECVQDMDHENMFWYRQDPGLGLRLIYFSYDVKMKEKGDIPEGYSVSREKKERFSLILESASTNQTSMYLCASSLGSSYEQYFGPGTRLTVT.

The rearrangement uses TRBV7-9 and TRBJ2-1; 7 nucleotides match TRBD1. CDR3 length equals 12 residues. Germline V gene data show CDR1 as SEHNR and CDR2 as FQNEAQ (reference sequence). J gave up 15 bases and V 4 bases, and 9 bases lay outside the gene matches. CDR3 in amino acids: CASSSETGPRFF. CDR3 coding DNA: TGTGCCAGCAGCTCGGAGACAGGGCCCCGGTTCTTC.

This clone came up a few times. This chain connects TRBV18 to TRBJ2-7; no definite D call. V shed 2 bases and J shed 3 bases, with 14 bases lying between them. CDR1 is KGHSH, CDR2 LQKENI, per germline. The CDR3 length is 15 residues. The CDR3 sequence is CASSPSSGVVYEQYF. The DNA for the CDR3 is TGTGCCAGCTCACCATCTAGTGGCGTTGTCTACGAGCAGTACTTC.

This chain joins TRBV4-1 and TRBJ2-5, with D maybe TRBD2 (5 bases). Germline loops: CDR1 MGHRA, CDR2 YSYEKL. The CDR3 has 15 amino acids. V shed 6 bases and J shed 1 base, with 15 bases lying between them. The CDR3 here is CASRLTGVSQETQYF. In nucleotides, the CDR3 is TGCGCCAGCAGGCTGACCGGGGTCTCCCAAGAGACCCAGTACTTC.

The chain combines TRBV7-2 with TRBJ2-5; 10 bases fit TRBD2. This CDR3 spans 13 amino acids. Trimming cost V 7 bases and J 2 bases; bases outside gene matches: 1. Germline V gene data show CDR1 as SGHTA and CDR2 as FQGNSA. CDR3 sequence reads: CASKRGGQETQYF. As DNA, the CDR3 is TGTGCCAGCAAGCGGGGGGGACAAGAGACCCAGTACTTC. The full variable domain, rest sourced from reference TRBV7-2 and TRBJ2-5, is GAGVSQSPSNKVTEKGKDVELRCDPISGHTALYWYRQSLGQGLEFLIYFQGNSAPDKSGLPSDRFSAERTGGSVSTLTIQRTQQEDSAVYLCASKRGGQETQYFGPGTRLLVL.

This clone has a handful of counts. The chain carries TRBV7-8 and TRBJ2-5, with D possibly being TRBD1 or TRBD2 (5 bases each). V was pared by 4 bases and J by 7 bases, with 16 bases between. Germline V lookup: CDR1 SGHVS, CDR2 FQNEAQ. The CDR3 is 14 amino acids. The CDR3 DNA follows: TGTGCCAGCAGCTCGATCCGGGACGGTGGGACCCAGTACTTC. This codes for CASSSIRDGGTQYF.

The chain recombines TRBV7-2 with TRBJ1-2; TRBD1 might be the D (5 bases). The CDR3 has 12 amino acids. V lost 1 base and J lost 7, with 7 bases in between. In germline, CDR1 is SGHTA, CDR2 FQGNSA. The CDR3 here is CASSLVGGGYTF. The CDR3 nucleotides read TGTGCCAGCAGCTTAGTTGGGGGTGGCTACACCTTC. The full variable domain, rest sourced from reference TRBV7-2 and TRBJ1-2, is GAGVSQSPSNKVTEKGKDVELRCDPISGHTALYWYRQSLGQGLEFLIYFQGNSAPDKSGLPSDRFSAERTGGSVSTLTIQRTQQEDSAVYLCASSLVGGGYTFGSGTRLTVV.

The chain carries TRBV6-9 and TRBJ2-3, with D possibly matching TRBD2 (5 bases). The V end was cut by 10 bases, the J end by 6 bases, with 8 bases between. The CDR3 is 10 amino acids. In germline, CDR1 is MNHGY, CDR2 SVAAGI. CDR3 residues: CATGVDTQYF. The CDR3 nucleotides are TGTGCCACCGGGGTGGATACGCAGTATTTT.

CDR3 in amino acids: CSAKGAWGNQETQYF. CDR3 in DNA: TGCAGCGCCAAAGGGGCCTGGGGTAACCAAGAGACCCAGTACTTC. V and J are TRBV29-1 and TRBJ2-5; tentative D call: TRBD1 (5 bases). V lost 7 bases and J lost 0, with 18 bases in between. The CDR3 is 15 residues long. Germline V gene lookup returns CDR1 SQVTM and CDR2 ANQGSEA.

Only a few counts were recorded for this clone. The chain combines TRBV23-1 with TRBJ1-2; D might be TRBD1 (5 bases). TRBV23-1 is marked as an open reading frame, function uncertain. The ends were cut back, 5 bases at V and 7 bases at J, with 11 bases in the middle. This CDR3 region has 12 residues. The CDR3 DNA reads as TGCGCCAGCAGTGTCGAGACAGTTGGCTACACCTTC. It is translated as CASSVETVGYTF.

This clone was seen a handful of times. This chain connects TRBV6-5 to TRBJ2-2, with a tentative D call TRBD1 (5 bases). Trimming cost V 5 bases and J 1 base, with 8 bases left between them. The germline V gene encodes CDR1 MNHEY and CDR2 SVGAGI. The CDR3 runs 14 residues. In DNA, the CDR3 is TGTGCCAGCAGTCAAACAGGGAACACCGGGGAGCTGTTTTTT. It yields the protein CASSQTGNTGELFF.

Here the CDR3 reads CASSPNRGTEAFF. The CDR3 bases are TGTGCCAGTAGTCCTAACCGGGGCACTGAAGCTTTCTTT. The chain employs TRBV19 and TRBJ1-1; D ambiguous. The germline V and J ends were trimmed by 5 bases and 4 bases, with 11 bases remaining between them. Germline CDR1 is LNHDA and CDR2 is SQIVND (reference sequence). The CDR3 is 13 amino acids.

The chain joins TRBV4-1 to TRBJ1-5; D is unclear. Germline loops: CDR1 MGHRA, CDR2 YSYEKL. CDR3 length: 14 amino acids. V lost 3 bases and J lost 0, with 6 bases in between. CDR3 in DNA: TGCGCCAGCAGCCATGACTATAGCAATCAGCCCCAGCATTTT. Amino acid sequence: CASSHDYSNQPQHF.

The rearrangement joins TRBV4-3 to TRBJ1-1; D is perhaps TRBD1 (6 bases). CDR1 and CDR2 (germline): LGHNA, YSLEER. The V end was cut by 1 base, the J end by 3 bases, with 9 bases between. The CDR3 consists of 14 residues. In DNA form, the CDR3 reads TGCGCCAGCAGCCAAGCTTGGGGGCACACTGAAGCTTTCTTT. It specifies CASSQAWGHTEAFF.

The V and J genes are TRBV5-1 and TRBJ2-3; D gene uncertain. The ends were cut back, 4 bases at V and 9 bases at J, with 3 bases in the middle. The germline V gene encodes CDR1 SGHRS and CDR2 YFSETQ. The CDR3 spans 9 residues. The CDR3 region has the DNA TGCGCCAGCAGCGACACGCAGTATTTT. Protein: CASSDTQYF.

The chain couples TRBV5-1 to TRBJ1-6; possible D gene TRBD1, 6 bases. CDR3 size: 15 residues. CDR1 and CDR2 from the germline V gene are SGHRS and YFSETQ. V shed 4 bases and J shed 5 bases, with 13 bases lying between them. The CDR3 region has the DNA TGCGCCAGCAGCGGTGGGGGGGCCAATAATTCACCCCTCCACTTT. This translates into CASSGGGANNSPLHF.